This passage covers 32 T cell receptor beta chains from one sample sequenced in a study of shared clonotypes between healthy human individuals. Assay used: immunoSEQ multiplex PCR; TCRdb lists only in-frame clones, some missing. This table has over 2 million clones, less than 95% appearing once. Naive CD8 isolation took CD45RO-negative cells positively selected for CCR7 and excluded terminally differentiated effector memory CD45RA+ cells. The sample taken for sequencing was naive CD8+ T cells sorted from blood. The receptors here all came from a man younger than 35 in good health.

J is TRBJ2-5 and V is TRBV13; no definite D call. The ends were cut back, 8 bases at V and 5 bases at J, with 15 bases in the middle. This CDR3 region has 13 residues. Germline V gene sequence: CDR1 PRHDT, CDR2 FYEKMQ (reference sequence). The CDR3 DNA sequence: TGTGCCAGCTCCGATACAGCGTCGGAGACCCAGTACTTC. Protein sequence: CASSDTASETQYF. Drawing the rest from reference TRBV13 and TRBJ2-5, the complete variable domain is AAGVIQSPRHLIKEKRETATLKCYPIPRHDTVYWYQQGPGQDPQFLISFYEKMQSDKGSIPDRFSAQQFSDYHSELNMSSLELGDSALYFCASSDTASETQYFGPGTRLLVL.

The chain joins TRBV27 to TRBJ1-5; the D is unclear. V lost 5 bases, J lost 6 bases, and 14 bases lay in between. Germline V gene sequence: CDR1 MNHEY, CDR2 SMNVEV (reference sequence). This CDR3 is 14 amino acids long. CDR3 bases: TGTGCCAGCAGTCAAGGTGGGGTGGGTCAGCCCCAGCATTTT. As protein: CASSQGGVGQPQHF.

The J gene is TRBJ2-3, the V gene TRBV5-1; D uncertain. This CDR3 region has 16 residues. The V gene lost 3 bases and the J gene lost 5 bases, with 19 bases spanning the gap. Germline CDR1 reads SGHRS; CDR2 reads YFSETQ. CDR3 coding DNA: TGCGCCAGCAGCTCGGCTGACGGGTCCCTGTTAGATACGCAGTATTTT. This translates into CASSSADGSLLDTQYF.

The CDR3 coding sequence is TGTGCCAGCAGCGGAGGGACTAGCGGGGCCTACAATGAGCAGTTCTTC. Protein: CASSGGTSGAYNEQFF. The chain links TRBV9 to TRBJ2-1; TRBD2 matches at 13 bases. Germline V CDR1 and CDR2: SGDLS, YYNGEE. The junction had 2 bases not matched to a gene; V was cut back by 3 bases and J by 2 bases. This CDR3 has 16 amino acids.

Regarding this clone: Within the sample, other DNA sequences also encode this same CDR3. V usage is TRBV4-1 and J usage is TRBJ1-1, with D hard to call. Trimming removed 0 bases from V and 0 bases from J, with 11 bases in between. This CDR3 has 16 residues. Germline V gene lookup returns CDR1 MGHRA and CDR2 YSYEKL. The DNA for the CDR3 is TGCGCCAGCAGCCAAGATGGGGAAGGGATGAACACTGAAGCTTTCTTT. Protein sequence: CASSQDGEGMNTEAFF.

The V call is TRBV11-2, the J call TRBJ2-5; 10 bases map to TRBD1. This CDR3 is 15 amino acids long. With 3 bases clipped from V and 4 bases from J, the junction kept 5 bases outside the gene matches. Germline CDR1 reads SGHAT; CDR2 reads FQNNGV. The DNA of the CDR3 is TGTGCCAGCAGCTTCGGACAGGGGGTTGGAGAGACCCAGTACTTC. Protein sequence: CASSFGQGVGETQYF.

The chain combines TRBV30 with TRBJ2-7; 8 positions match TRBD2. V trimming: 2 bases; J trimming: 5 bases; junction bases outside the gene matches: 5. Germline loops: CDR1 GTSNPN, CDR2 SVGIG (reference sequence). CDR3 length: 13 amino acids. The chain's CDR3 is CAWSSIAGHEQYF. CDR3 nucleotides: TGTGCCTGGAGTTCAATAGCGGGGCACGAGCAGTACTTC. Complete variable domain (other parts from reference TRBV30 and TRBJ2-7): SQTIHQWPATLVQPVGSPLSLECTVEGTSNPNLYWYRQAAGRGLQLLFYSVGIGQISSEVPQNLSASRPQDRQFILSSKKLLLSDSGFYLCAWSSIAGHEQYFGPGTRLTVT.

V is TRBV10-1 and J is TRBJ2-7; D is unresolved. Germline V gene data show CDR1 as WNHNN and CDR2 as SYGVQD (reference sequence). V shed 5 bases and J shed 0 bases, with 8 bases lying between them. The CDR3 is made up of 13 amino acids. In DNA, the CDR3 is TGCGCCAGCAGTTACACGAGCTCCTACGAGCAGTACTTC. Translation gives CASSYTSSYEQYF.

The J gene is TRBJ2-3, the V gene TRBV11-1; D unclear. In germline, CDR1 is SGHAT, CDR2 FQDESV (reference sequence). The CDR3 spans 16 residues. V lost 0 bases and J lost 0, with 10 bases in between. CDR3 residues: CASSLAWWPSTDTQYF. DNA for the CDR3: TGTGCCAGCAGCTTAGCTTGGTGGCCTAGCACAGATACGCAGTATTTT.

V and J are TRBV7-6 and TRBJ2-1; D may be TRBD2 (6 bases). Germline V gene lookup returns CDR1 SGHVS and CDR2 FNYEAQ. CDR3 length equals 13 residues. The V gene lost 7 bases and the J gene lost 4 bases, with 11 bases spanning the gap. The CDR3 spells CASTLGGYNEQFF. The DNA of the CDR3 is TGTGCCAGCACCCTAGGAGGGTACAATGAGCAGTTCTTC.

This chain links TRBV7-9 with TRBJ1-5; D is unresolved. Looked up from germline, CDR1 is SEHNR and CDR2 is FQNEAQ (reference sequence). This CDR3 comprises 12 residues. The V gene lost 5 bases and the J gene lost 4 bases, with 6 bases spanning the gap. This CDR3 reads CASSPLNQPQHF. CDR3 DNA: TGTGCCAGCAGCCCCTTAAATCAGCCCCAGCATTTT.

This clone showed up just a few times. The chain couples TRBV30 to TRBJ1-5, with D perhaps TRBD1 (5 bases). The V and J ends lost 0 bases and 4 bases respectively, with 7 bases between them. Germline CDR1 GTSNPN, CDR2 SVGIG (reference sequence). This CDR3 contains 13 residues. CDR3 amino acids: CAWSVGANQPQHF. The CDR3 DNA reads TGTGCCTGGAGTGTAGGGGCTAATCAGCCCCAGCATTTT.

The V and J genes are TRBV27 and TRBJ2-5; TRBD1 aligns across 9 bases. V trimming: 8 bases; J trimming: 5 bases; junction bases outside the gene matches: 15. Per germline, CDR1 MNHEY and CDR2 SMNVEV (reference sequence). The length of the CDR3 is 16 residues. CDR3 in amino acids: CASAGGPGQGWETQYF. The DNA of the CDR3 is TGTGCCAGCGCAGGCGGTCCGGGACAGGGCTGGGAGACCCAGTACTTC.

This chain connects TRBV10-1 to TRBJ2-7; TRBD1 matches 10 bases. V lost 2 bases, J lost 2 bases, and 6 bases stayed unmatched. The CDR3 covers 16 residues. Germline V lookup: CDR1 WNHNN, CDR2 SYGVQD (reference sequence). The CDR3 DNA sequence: TGCGCCAGCAGTGAGGCACCCGGGACAGGGGCCTACGAGCAGTACTTC. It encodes CASSEAPGTGAYEQYF.

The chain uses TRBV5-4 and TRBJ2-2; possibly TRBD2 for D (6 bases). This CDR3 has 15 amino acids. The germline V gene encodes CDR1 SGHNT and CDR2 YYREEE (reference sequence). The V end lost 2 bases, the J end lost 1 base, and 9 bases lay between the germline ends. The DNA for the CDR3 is TGTGCCAGCAGCTTCAACGGGGGGAACACCGGGGAGCTGTTTTTT. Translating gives CASSFNGGNTGELFF.

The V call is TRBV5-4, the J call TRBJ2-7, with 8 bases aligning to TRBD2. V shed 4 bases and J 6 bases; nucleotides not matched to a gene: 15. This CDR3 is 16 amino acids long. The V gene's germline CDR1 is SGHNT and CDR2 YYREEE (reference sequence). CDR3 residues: CASSLAVAGWDGEQYF. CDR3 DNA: TGTGCCAGCAGCCTGGCGGTAGCGGGATGGGATGGCGAGCAGTACTTC.

In nucleotides, the CDR3 is TGTGCCAGCAGCTTGATGAGGGGAGGCCCCTACAATGAGCAGTTCTTC. Its protein is CASSLMRGGPYNEQFF. This chain links TRBV5-6 with TRBJ2-1; D is perhaps TRBD2 (6 bases). CDR3 length: 16 amino acids. Per the germline V gene, CDR1 is SGHDT and CDR2 is YYEEEE. Deletions cut 1 base from V and 2 bases from J, with 13 bases between.

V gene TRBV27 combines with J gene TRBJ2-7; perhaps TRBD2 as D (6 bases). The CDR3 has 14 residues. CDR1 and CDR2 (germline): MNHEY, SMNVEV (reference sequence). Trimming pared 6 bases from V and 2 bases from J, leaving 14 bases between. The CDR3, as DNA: TGTGCCAGCAGCTCAGTGGGGGGTACCTACGAGCAGTACTTC. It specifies CASSSVGGTYEQYF.

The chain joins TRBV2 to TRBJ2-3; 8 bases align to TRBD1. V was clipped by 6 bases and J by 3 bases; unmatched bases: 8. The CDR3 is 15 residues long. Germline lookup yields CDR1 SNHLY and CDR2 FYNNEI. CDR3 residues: CASRSPGQVTDTQYF. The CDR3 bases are TGTGCCAGCAGATCTCCGGGACAGGTAACAGATACGCAGTATTTT.

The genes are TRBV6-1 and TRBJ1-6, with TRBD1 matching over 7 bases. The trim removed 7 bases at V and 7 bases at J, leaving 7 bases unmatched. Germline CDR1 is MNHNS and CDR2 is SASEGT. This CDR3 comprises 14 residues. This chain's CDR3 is CASTPPGQNSPLHF. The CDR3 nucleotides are TGTGCCAGCACCCCCCCGGGACAGAATTCACCCCTCCACTTT.

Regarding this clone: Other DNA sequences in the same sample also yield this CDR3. The CDR3 DNA reads TGTGCCAGCAGCTTAGCGACAGGGAGCTCCTACGAGCAGTACTTC. The encoded protein is CASSLATGSSYEQYF. The chain links TRBV7-9 to TRBJ2-7, with TRBD1 matching 7 bases. The CDR3 consists of 15 residues. CDR1 is SEHNR, CDR2 FQNEAQ, per germline (reference sequence). V shed 0 bases, J shed 0 bases, and the junction held 2 bases outside the gene matches.

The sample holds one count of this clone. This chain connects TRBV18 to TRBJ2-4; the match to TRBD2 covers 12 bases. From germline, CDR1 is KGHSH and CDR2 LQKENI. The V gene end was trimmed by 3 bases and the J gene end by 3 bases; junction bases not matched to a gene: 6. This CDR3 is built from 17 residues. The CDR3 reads CASSPPGLAGLKNIQYF. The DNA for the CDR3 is TGTGCCAGCTCACCCCCCGGACTAGCGGGACTCAAAAACATTCAGTACTTC.

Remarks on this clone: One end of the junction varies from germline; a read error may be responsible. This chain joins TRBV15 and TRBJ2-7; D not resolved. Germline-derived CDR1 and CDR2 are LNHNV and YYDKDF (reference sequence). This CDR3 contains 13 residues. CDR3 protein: CATSSRLPYGQYF. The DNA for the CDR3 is TGTGCCACCAGCAGTAGGCTCCCTTACGGGCAGTACTTC. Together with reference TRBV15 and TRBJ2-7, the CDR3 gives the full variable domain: DAMVIQNPRYQVTQFGKPVTLSCSQTLNHNVMYWYQQKSSQAPKLLFHYYDKDFNNEADTPDNFQSRRPNTSFCFLDIRSPGLGDTAMYLCATSSRLPYGQYFGPGTRLTVT.

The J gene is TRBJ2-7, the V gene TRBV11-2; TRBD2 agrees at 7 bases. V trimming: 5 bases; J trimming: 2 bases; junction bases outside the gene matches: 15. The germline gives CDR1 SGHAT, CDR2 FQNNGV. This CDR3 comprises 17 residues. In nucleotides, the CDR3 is TGTGCCAGCAGCCCCTACTGGGCGGGAGAAATGCCCTACGAGCAGTACTTC. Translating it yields CASSPYWAGEMPYEQYF.

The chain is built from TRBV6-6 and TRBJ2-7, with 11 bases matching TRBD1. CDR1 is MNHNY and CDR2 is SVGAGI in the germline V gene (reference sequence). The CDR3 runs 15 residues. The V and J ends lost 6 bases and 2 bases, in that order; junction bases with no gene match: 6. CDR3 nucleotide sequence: TGTGCCAGCAGCCTGGACAGGGGGCATACCTACGAGCAGTACTTC. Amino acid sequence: CASSLDRGHTYEQYF.

This CDR3 reads CSVEEHLQGNEQFF. As DNA, the CDR3 is TGCAGCGTTGAAGAGCATCTTCAGGGGAATGAGCAGTTCTTC. This chain connects TRBV29-1 to TRBJ2-1; D perhaps matches TRBD1 (6 bases). Germline assignment: CDR1 SQVTM and CDR2 ANQGSEA. Trimming removed 0 bases at V and 7 bases at J, with 13 bases between. This CDR3 has 14 amino acids.

Here the CDR3 reads CASSELGTSGYEQYF. The CDR3, as DNA: TGTGCCAGCAGCGAGTTAGGGACTAGCGGGTACGAGCAGTACTTC. The chain employs TRBV7-2 and TRBJ2-7; 12 nucleotides agree with TRBD2. Trimming took 5 bases from V and 4 from J; bases not matched to a gene: 6. This CDR3 spans 15 amino acids. Per the germline V gene, CDR1 is SGHTA and CDR2 is FQGNSA.

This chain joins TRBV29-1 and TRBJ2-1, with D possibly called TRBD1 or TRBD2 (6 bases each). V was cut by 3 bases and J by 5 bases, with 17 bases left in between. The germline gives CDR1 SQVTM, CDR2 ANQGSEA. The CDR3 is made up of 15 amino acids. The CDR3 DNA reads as TGCAGCGTTGAGGGGAACGGGGGCAAGGACAATGAGCAGTTCTTC. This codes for CSVEGNGGKDNEQFF.

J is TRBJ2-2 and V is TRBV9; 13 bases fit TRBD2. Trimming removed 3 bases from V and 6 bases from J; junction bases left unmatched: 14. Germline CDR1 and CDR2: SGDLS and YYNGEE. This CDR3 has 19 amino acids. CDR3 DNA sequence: TGTGCCAGCAGCGCCTTCCGACTGCCGGGACTAGCGGGACCCGGGGAGCTGTTTTTT. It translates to CASSAFRLPGLAGPGELFF.

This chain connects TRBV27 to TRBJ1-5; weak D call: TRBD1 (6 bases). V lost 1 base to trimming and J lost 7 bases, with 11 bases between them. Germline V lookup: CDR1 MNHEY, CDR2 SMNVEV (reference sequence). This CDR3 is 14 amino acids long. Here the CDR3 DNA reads TGTGCCAGCAGTTTATTGGCAGGGGAACAGCCCCAGCATTTT. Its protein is CASSLLAGEQPQHF.

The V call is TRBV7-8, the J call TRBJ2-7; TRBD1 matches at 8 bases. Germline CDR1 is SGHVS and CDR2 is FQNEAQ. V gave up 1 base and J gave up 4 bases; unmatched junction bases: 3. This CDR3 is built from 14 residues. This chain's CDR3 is CASSLGTGRYEQYF. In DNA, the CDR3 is TGTGCCAGCAGCTTAGGGACAGGGAGGTACGAGCAGTACTTC.

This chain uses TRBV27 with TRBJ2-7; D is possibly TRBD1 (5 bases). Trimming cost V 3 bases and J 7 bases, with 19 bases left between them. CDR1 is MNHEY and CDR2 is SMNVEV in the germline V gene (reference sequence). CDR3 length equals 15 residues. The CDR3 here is CASSFSDINKGEQYF. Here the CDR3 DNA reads TGTGCCAGCAGTTTTTCGGACATCAATAAGGGGGAGCAGTACTTC.